The subject of this entry is one T cell receptor beta chain. Original data processing: Estimates of nucleated cell counts were drawn from the amplification of reference gene primers. Some clones are missing from TCRdb's copy, which holds only in-frame ones; the method was immunoSEQ multiplex PCR. The DNA gave D and trimming, while V, J and clone size come from that table. The sample consists of about 100,000 clones, around 87% of them appearing once. This sample was taken from a study of blood T cell repertoires in COVID-19. Study context: Acute and convalescent COVID-19 specimens originated in the United States, Italy and Spain.

This CDR3 comprises 14 residues. Trimming shortened V by 7 bases and J by 0 bases, and 11 bases separated the two germline ends. CDR1 is KGHDR, CDR2 SFDVKD, per germline. Sequenced input: peripheral blood. The J gene is TRBJ1-1, the V gene TRBV24-1; TRBD1 might be the D (6 bases). The sequence was obtained from a human donor in a cohort sampled during active COVID-19. DNA of the CDR3: TGTGCCACCAGAGAAACAGGGTTGAACACTGAAGCTTTCTTT. Its protein is CATRETGLNTEAFF.